Below are 23 T cell receptor beta chains sequenced from a single sample in a study of control samples from healthy donors and cancer patients. TCRdb's copy holds only in-frame clones and misses some; the assay was immunoSEQ multiplex PCR. The sample lists roughly 120,000 clones, about 91% occurring once. Sequenced input: blood. These receptors came from a man aged 40-55 years in good health.

There are many counts of this clone. This chain uses TRBV19 with TRBJ1-3, with D unclear. This CDR3 has 13 amino acids. In germline, CDR1 is LNHDA, CDR2 SQIVND (reference sequence). The germline V and J ends were trimmed by 7 bases and 2 bases, with 9 bases remaining between them. CDR3 sequence: CASNAGTGNTIYF. As DNA, the CDR3 is TGTGCCAGTAACGCAGGTACTGGAAACACCATATATTTT.

The rearrangement links TRBV14 to TRBJ1-1; D is unresolved. Germline CDR1 SGHDN, CDR2 FVKESK. V was cut by 0 bases and J by 0 bases, with 8 bases left in between. This CDR3 spans 15 amino acids. CDR3 DNA sequence: TGTGCCAGCAGCCAAGAAGGTTTCATGAACACTGAAGCTTTCTTT. It codes for CASSQEGFMNTEAFF.

This chain connects TRBV9 to TRBJ1-5; TRBD1 is a possible D gene (5 bases). CDR1 SGDLS and CDR2 YYNGEE come from the germline V gene. The CDR3 is 15 amino acids. Trimming shortened V by 2 bases and J by 0 bases, and 9 bases separated the two germline ends. CDR3 DNA sequence: TGTGCCAGCAGCGTTTGGGGGGATAGCAATCAGCCCCAGCATTTT. It translates to CASSVWGDSNQPQHF.

In nucleotides, the CDR3 is TGTGCCAGCAGCTTGCAAGGGTCACCCCTCCACTTT. Amino acid sequence: CASSLQGSPLHF. This chain joins TRBV7-3 and TRBJ1-6; no clear D. The CDR3 contains 12 residues. Germline CDR1 reads SGHTA; CDR2 reads FQGTGA. Deletions cut 3 bases from V and 10 bases from J, with 7 bases between.

This sequence joins TRBV30 and TRBJ1-6; D possibly corresponds to TRBD1 (5 bases). Trimming took 0 bases from V and 7 from J, leaving 10 bases between them. Germline-derived CDR1 and CDR2 are GTSNPN and SVGIG (reference sequence). This CDR3 has 14 amino acids. The CDR3, as DNA: TGTGCCTGGAGTGTACAATGGGGGAATTCACCCCTCCACTTT. Translating gives CAWSVQWGNSPLHF.

The chain joins TRBV2 to TRBJ2-2; perhaps TRBD1 as D (6 bases). V was trimmed by 6 bases and J by 1 base, leaving 12 bases between them. The germline V gene has CDR1 SNHLY and CDR2 FYNNEI. This CDR3 is 15 amino acids long. The CDR3, as DNA: TGTGCCAGCAGCCAGGACAGCCTGAACACCGGGGAGCTGTTTTTT. It codes for CASSQDSLNTGELFF.

V and J are TRBV11-1 and TRBJ2-7, with TRBD1 matching 8 bases. CDR1 is SGHAT, CDR2 FQDESV, per germline (reference sequence). V dropped 5 bases and J dropped 3; count of bases not matched to a gene: 9. The CDR3 has 15 residues. For the CDR3, the DNA is TGTGCCAGCAGCCTAGTGGGACAGGCCCACTACGAGCAGTACTTC. Protein sequence: CASSLVGQAHYEQYF.

The rearrangement joins TRBV21-1 to TRBJ1-5; TRBD1, the table's D call, was not compared with the DNA. TRBV21-1 is termed a pseudogene. CDR3 length equals 17 residues. The CDR3 region is CASSTDDPSGSNQPQHF. DNA of the CDR3: TGTGCCAGCAGCACCGACGATCCCTCAGGAAGCAATCAGCCCCAGCATTTT.

The genes are TRBV15 and TRBJ1-5, with TRBD1 as a possible D gene (5 bases). The CDR3 contains 15 residues. Trimming removed 1 base from V and 1 base from J, with 8 bases in between. Germline assignment: CDR1 LNHNV and CDR2 YYDKDF (reference sequence). The CDR3: CATSRGGGSNQPQHF. The CDR3 DNA reads TGTGCCACCAGCAGAGGCGGGGGAAGCAATCAGCCCCAGCATTTT.

This rearrangement joins TRBV6-5 to TRBJ1-5; the D is unclear. From germline, CDR1 is MNHEY and CDR2 SVGAGI. V dropped 8 bases and J dropped 0 bases, with 5 bases sitting between them. The CDR3 is 12 amino acids. CDR3 loop: CASGNSNQPQHF. The DNA of the CDR3 is TGTGCCAGCGGAAATAGCAATCAGCCCCAGCATTTT.

The CDR3 DNA reads as TGTGCCAGCAGCTTAGGGGCGGGGGGCCCTAATGAGCAGTTCTTC. It is translated as CASSLGAGGPNEQFF. The chain joins TRBV7-2 to TRBJ2-1, with TRBD2 identical over 8 bases. The germline gives CDR1 SGHTA, CDR2 FQGNSA. CDR3 length: 15 residues. Losses at the gene ends were 1 base for V and 7 bases for J; bases not matched to a gene: 6.

The V and J genes are TRBV20-1 and TRBJ2-7; 13 bases line up with TRBD2. Germline V gene sequence: CDR1 DFQATT, CDR2 SNEGSKA (reference sequence). This CDR3 comprises 20 residues. V was pared by 3 bases and J by 3 bases, with 20 bases of the junction left unmatched. CDR3: CSASNTSGGVIETPNYEQYF. The CDR3 nucleotides are TGCAGTGCTAGTAACACTAGCGGGGGGGTGATAGAAACTCCGAACTACGAGCAGTACTTC.

This clone was recorded a few times. The chain carries TRBV7-2 and TRBJ2-3; D possibly corresponds to TRBD1 (5 bases). Germline CDR1 is SGHTA and CDR2 is FQGNSA. The length of the CDR3 is 15 residues. Trimming took off 5 bases at V and 2 bases at J, with 14 bases between the two ends. CDR3 in amino acids: CASSEMDTFTDTQYF. As DNA, the CDR3 is TGTGCCAGCAGCGAGATGGACACCTTCACAGATACGCAGTATTTT.

This chain joins TRBV7-9 and TRBJ1-4; tentative D call: TRBD1 (5 bases). This CDR3 comprises 15 residues. V dropped 0 bases and J dropped 7 bases, with 12 bases sitting between them. Germline lookup yields CDR1 SEHNR and CDR2 FQNEAQ (reference sequence). CDR3 sequence (DNA): TGTGCCAGCAGCTTAGCGCAGGGCTATAGTGAAAAACTGTTTTTT. It yields the protein CASSLAQGYSEKLFF.

The chain is built from TRBV4-3 and TRBJ1-6, with D unresolved. CDR3 length: 17 amino acids. Germline V CDR1 and CDR2: LGHNA, YSLEER. V shed 2 bases and J shed 0 bases, with 11 bases lying between them. This CDR3 reads CASSQRTQGSYNSPLHF. CDR3 sequence (DNA): TGCGCCAGCAGCCAACGGACCCAAGGCTCCTATAATTCACCCCTCCACTTT.

This clone came up a few times. This sequence joins TRBV3-1 (or the pseudogene TRBV3-2) and TRBJ2-3; D remains ambiguous. V was shortened by 3 bases and J by 2 bases, with 15 bases between the two germline ends. Germline-derived CDR1 and CDR2 are LGHDT and YNNKEL (reference sequence). The CDR3 contains 16 residues. The CDR3: CASSQRLPSTTDTQYF. The DNA of the CDR3 is TGTGCCAGCAGCCAGAGACTCCCGTCCACCACAGATACGCAGTATTTT.

CDR3 residues: CASSDGGAQDTQYF. The CDR3 coding sequence is TGCGCCAGCAGCGACGGGGGGGCCCAAGATACGCAGTATTTT. J is TRBJ2-3 and V is TRBV5-1; 8 bases match TRBD2. In germline, CDR1 is SGHRS, CDR2 YFSETQ. The CDR3 extends over 14 amino acids. Trimming cost V 4 bases and J 5 bases; bases outside gene matches: 6.

This sequence joins TRBV7-8 and TRBJ2-7; D not resolved. The CDR3 covers 11 residues. The germline V and J ends were trimmed by 2 bases and 3 bases, with 2 bases remaining between them. Germline V gene sequence: CDR1 SGHVS, CDR2 FQNEAQ. CDR3 residues: CASSLNYEQYF. The DNA for the CDR3 is TGTGCCAGCAGCTTAAACTACGAGCAGTACTTC. The entire variable domain, with the rest obtained from reference TRBV7-8 and TRBJ2-7, is as follows: GAGVSQSPRYKVAKRGQDVALRCDPISGHVSLFWYQQALGQGPEFLTYFQNEAQLDKSGLPSDRFFAERPEGSVSTLKIQRTQQEDSAVYLCASSLNYEQYFGPGTRLTVT.

The chain recombines TRBV27 with TRBJ1-4; perhaps TRBD1 as D (6 bases). This CDR3 comprises 15 residues. From germline, CDR1 is MNHEY and CDR2 SMNVEV (reference sequence). Trimming left V 8 bases short and J 5 bases short, with 18 bases between. CDR3 bases: TGTGCCAGCCATTCACGTAGGGGGAGGAATGAAAAACTGTTTTTT. Residues: CASHSRRGRNEKLFF.

V is TRBV19 and J is TRBJ2-1, with TRBD2 matching 14 bases. CDR3 length equals 19 residues. In germline, CDR1 is LNHDA, CDR2 SQIVND (reference sequence). Losses at the gene ends were 4 bases for V and 7 bases for J; bases not matched to a gene: 15. The CDR3 loop is CASSSPGLAGVHSSNEQFF. The CDR3 DNA is TGTGCCAGTAGTAGCCCGGGACTAGCGGGGGTCCATTCGTCGAATGAGCAGTTCTTC.

This sequence joins TRBV14 and TRBJ1-1; D is perhaps TRBD1 (6 bases). V was clipped by 1 base and J by 3 bases, with 15 bases between them. CDR1 is SGHDN, CDR2 FVKESK, per germline. The CDR3 length is 16 residues. The CDR3 sequence is CASSQGVAGDDTEAFF. CDR3 nucleotide sequence: TGTGCCAGCAGCCAAGGGGTGGCAGGGGATGACACTGAAGCTTTCTTT.

The CDR3 DNA follows: TGTGCCTGGAGTTTGGGGACAGGTGAATGGGAGCAGTACTTC. This sequence encodes CAWSLGTGEWEQYF. This chain uses TRBV30 with TRBJ2-7, with 8 bases aligning to TRBD1. In germline, CDR1 is GTSNPN, CDR2 SVGIG (reference sequence). The CDR3 runs 14 residues. V shed 2 bases and J 7 bases; nucleotides not matched to a gene: 10. The full variable domain, in which reference TRBV30 and TRBJ2-7 provide the parts outside the CDR3, is SQTIHQWPATLVQPVGSPLSLECTVEGTSNPNLYWYRQAAGRGLQLLFYSVGIGQISSEVPQNLSASRPQDRQFILSSKKLLLSDSGFYLCAWSLGTGEWEQYFGPGTRLTVT.

The gene calls are TRBV11-2 and TRBJ1-1; D call uncertain. The CDR3 is made up of 12 amino acids. The germline V and J ends were trimmed by 2 bases and 2 bases, with 3 bases remaining between them. Looked up from germline, CDR1 is SGHAT and CDR2 is FQNNGV. The CDR3 region has the DNA TGTGCCAGCAGCTTAAGTAACACTGAAGCTTTCTTT. Its translation is CASSLSNTEAFF.